A selection of T cell receptor beta chains follows, all from one sample in a study of PD-1 blockade in mismatch repair-deficient tumors. Only in-frame clones appear in the TCRdb table, and some are missing; sequencing was by immunoSEQ multiplex PCR. This table has around 120,000 clones, 85% to 90% appearing once. Sequencing used peripheral blood, obtained just under 74 weeks after starting pembrolizumab. These receptors all stem from an adult with mismatch repair-deficient cancer. CDR3s include the opening cysteine and the closing phenylalanine or tryptophan. The D gene is left open where the match is weak. Only part of the rows carry a size: once, few, many, or a class if the clone is expanded.

TRBJ2-1 | TRBV12-5 | NA | 17 | TRBD2 | CASGLAARAGARNEQFF | TGTGCTAGTGGTTTAGCGGCCCGAGCGGGAGCGCGCAATGAGCAGTTCTTC
TRBJ2-5 | TRBV30 | NA | 13 | NA | CAWSVTVEETQYF | TGTGCCTGGAGTGTAACAGTAGAAGAGACCCAGTACTTC
TRBJ2-6 | TRBV6-5 | NA | 13 | NA | CASSNSGANVLTF | TGTGCCAGCAGTAACTCTGGGGCCAACGTCCTGACTTTC
TRBJ1-2 | TRBV5-1 | NA | 14 | NA | CASSLVGNQYGYTF | TGTGCCAGCAGCTTGGTGGGGAACCAATATGGCTACACCTTC
TRBJ2-4 | TRBV29-1 | once | 13 | NA | CSGITGMTDIQYF | TGCAGCGGCATAACTGGAATGACGGACATTCAGTACTTC
TRBJ1-5 | TRBV5-6 | NA | 12 | NA | CASSLRTSAQHF | TGTGCCAGCAGCTTGAGGACTTCAGCCCAGCATTTT
TRBJ2-7 | TRBV13 | NA | 14 | NA | CASSPSEKDYEQYF | TGTGCCAGCAGCCCCTCCGAGAAAGACTACGAGCAGTACTTC
TRBJ2-7 | TRBV4-1 | NA | 15 | TRBD1 | CASSQVGQGRYEQYF | TGCGCCAGCAGCCAAGTGGGACAGGGTAGATACGAGCAGTACTTC
TRBJ2-1 | TRBV9 | NA | 16 | TRBD2 | CASSVGPLAGDGEQFF | TGTGCCAGCAGCGTAGGTCCCTTAGCGGGAGACGGTGAGCAGTTCTTC
TRBJ1-3 | TRBV4-3 | NA | 16 | TRBD1 | CASSRGKGATGNTIYF | TGCGCCAGCAGCCGGGGAAAGGGGGCGACTGGAAACACCATATATTTT
TRBJ2-5 | TRBV18 | NA | 13 | NA | CASSPLVTETQYF | TGTGCCAGCTCACCCCTCGTAACGGAGACCCAGTACTTC
TRBJ2-7 | TRBV4-3 | NA | 14 | TRBD1 | CASSQRQGHYEQYF | TGCGCCAGCAGCCAGAGACAGGGCCACTACGAGCAGTACTTC
TRBJ2-7 | TRBV11-2 | NA | 14 | NA | CASSPGLRPYEQYF | TGTGCCAGCAGCCCCGGACTCCGTCCCTACGAGCAGTACTTC
TRBJ2-7 | TRBV14 | NA | 15 | NA | CASSQPGALHYEQYF | TGTGCCAGCAGCCAACCAGGGGCACTGCACTACGAGCAGTACTTC
TRBJ1-2 | TRBV28 | few | 15 | NA | CASSLPQGHGYGYTF | TGTGCCAGCAGTTTACCTCAGGGGCACGGCTATGGCTACACCTTC
TRBJ2-5 | TRBV9 | NA | 15 | NA | CASSVSGREGETQYF | TGTGCCAGCAGCGTCTCAGGACGAGAGGGAGAGACCCAGTACTTC
TRBJ2-5 | TRBV9 | NA | 13 | NA | CASSPGTGETQYF | TGTGCCAGCAGCCCGGGGACGGGAGAGACCCAGTACTTC
TRBJ2-3 | TRBV4-3 | NA | 15 | TRBD1 | CASSQSGQGSDTQYF | TGCGCCAGCAGCCAATCAGGACAGGGCTCGGATACGCAGTATTTT
TRBJ2-5 | TRBV28 | NA | 13 | NA | CASSFRVLETQYF | TGTGCCAGCAGTTTCAGGGTCTTAGAGACCCAGTACTTC
TRBJ2-3 | TRBV2 | NA | 15 | TRBD2 | CASRGGTSATDTQYF | TGTGCCAGCAGGGGGGGGACTAGCGCCACAGATACGCAGTATTTT
TRBJ2-7 | TRBV7-2 | NA | 17 | TRBD2 | CASSLRSTGGPYYEQYF | TGTGCCAGCAGCTTAAGGAGCACGGGAGGACCGTACTACGAGCAGTACTTC
TRBJ2-1 | TRBV19 | NA | 15 | TRBD2 | CASSTGTSGSDEQFF | TGTGCCAGTAGTACTGGGACTAGCGGGAGCGATGAGCAGTTCTTC
TRBJ2-7 | TRBV11-2 | NA | 15 | NA | CASSLWTASSYEQYF | TGTGCCAGCAGCTTGTGGACGGCTAGCTCCTACGAGCAGTACTTC
TRBJ2-7 | TRBV7-9 | NA | 17 | NA | CASSLGAWRAHPYEQYF | TGTGCCAGCAGCTTAGGTGCTTGGCGGGCCCATCCCTACGAGCAGTACTTC
TRBJ2-5 | TRBV7-8 | NA | 14 | NA | CASSLVGSQETQYF | TGTGCCAGCAGCTTAGTGGGTAGTCAAGAGACCCAGTACTTC
TRBJ1-1 | TRBV5-4 | NA | 12 | NA | CASSHRGTEAFF | TGTGCCAGCAGCCACCGTGGGACAGAAGCTTTCTTT
TRBJ2-3 | TRBV7-9 | NA | 15 | NA | CASSAKGTFGDTQYF | TGTGCCAGCAGCGCAAAAGGGACTTTCGGAGATACGCAGTATTTT
TRBJ1-2 | TRBV19 | NA | 13 | TRBD1 | CASSIWTGNGYTF | TGTGCCAGTAGTATTTGGACAGGGAACGGCTACACCTTC
TRBJ1-3 | TRBV19 | NA | 19 | NA | CASSIDLFQPTGQKNTIYF | TGTGCCAGTAGTATAGACCTCTTCCAACCGACAGGACAGAAGAACACCATATATTTT
TRBJ2-7 | TRBV25-1 | NA | 16 | NA | CASSESGAEYSYEQYF | TGTGCCAGCAGTGAATCGGGGGCAGAGTACTCCTACGAGCAGTACTTC
TRBJ1-5 | TRBV10-2 | NA | 16 | NA | CASSDRRVAWNQPQHF | TGCGCCAGCAGTGATAGAAGGGTAGCGTGGAATCAGCCCCAGCATTTT
TRBJ2-7 | TRBV4-1 | NA | 15 | TRBD2 | CASSQGALASYEQYF | TGCGCCAGCAGCCAAGGTGCACTAGCGAGCTACGAGCAGTACTTC
TRBJ1-2 | TRBV7-2 | NA | 16 | NA | CASSLGGDGTFYGYTF | TGTGCCAGCAGCTTAGGGGGGGACGGGACTTTCTATGGCTACACCTTC
TRBJ2-7 | TRBV21-1 | NA | 18 | NA | CASSKALFPTQGEYEQYF | TGTGCCAGCAGCAAAGCGCTTTTTCCAACACAGGGGGAATACGAGCAGTACTTC
TRBJ2-7 | TRBV4-1 | NA | 17 | NA | CASSQESLSRYSYEQYF | TGCGCCAGCAGCCAAGAATCCCTTTCTAGGTACTCCTACGAGCAGTACTTC
TRBJ2-7 | TRBV7-9 | NA | 15 | NA | CASSPGTSSSYEQYF | TGTGCCAGCAGCCCCGGGACTTCAAGCTCCTACGAGCAGTACTTC
TRBJ2-3 | TRBV6-4 | NA | 19 | NA | CASSDSMMGGTRGTDTQYF | TGTGCCAGCAGTGACTCGATGATGGGCGGGACAAGGGGCACAGATACGCAGTATTTT